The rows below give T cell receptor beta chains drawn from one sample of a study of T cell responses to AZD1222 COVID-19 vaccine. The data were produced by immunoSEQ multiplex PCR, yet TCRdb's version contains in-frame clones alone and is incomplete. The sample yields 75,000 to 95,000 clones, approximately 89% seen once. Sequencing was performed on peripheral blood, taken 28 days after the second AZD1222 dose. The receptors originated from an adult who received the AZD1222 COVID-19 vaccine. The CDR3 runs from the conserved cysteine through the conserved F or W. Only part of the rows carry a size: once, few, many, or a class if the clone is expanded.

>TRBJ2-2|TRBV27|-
CASNSLAELINTGELFF
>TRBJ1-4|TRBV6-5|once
CASSFGRAYNEKLFF
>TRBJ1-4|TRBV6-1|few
CASSELRGQGEKLFF
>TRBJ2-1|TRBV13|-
CASSLGLAGGYNEQFF
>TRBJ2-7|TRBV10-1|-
CASSDFRPYYEQYF
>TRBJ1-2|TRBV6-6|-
CASSILGIYGCTF
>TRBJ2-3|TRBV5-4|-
CASSRRASDEYTQYF
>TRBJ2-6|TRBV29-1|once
CSAWTGGANVLTF
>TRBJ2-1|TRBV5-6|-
CASSPAHRGSNEQFF
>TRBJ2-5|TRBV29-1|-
CSVDRGQETQYF
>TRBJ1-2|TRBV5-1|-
CASSLSSGPEYGYTF
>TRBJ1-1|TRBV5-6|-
CASSSVRDTEAFF
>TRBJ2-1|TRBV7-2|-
CASSLDQERAGVYNEQFF
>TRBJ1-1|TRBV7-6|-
CASSLLGGVKDEAFF
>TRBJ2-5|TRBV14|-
CASSQGLSTQETQYF
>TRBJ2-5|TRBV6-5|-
CASSYVGLADPVTQYF
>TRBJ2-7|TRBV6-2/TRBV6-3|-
CASSRDRYEQYF